This record looks at one T cell receptor beta chain sequence and its context. Its cognate antigen is unknown. This record comes from a study of graft-versus-host responses after intestinal transplantation. Study-wide context: Anti-thymocyte globulin induction preceded about 3 years of tacrolimus and steroid maintenance in all recipients.

CDR3 length equals 14 residues. From germline, CDR1 is MNHNS and CDR2 SASEGT. Measured with immunoSEQ multiplex PCR; TCRdb has only the in-frame clones, and not every one. This sample has about 93,000 clones, with roughly 80% found just once. The sequencing used unstimulated CD4+ T cells sorted from spleen or lymph node cells, collected before intestinal transplant. V gene TRBV6-1 combines with J gene TRBJ2-5; maybe TRBD1 (5 bases). Near its end, the DNA agrees better with TRBJ2-7, so the J call may be wrong. The TCR originated in a human donor who received an intestinal transplant. This chain's CDR3 is CASSAVARASEQYF. The CDR3 DNA is TGTGCCAGCAGTGCAGTAGCCAGGGCCTCCGAGCAGTACTTC.